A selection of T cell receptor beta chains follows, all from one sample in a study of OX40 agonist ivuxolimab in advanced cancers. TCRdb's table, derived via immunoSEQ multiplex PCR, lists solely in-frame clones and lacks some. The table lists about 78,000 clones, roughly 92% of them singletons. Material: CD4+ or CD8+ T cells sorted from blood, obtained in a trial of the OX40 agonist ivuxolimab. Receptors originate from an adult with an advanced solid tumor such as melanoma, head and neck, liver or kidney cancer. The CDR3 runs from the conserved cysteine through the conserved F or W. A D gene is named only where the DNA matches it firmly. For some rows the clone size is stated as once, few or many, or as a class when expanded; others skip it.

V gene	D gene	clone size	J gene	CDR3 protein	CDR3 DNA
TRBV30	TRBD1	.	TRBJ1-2	CALRDSLNYGYTF	TGTGCCCTGCGGGACAGCCTTAACTATGGCTACACCTTC
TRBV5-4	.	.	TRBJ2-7	CASSLRSPGYEQYF	TGCGCCAGCAGCTTGAGGAGCCCGGGCTACGAGCAGTACTTC
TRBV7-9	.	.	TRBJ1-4	CASSLGQTGDEKLFF	TGTGCCAGCAGCTTGGGTCAGACAGGAGACGAAAAACTGTTTTTT
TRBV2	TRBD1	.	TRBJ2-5	CASRPDRAQETQYF	TGTGCCAGCAGACCCGACAGGGCCCAAGAGACCCAGTACTTC
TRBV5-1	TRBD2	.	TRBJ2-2	CASSPGGTEITGELFF	TGCGCCAGCAGCCCGGGGGGGACTGAAATCACCGGGGAGCTGTTTTTT
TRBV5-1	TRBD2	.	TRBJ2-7	CASSPATGGYEQYF	TGCGCCAGCAGCCCAGCGACGGGGGGCTACGAGCAGTACTTC
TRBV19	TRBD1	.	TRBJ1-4	CASSHGQGEEKLFF	TGTGCCAGTAGTCATGGACAGGGGGAAGAAAAACTGTTTTTT
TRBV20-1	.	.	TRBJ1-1	CSAEGSTEAFF	TGCAGTGCCGAGGGGAGCACTGAAGCTTTCTTT
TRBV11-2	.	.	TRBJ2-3	CASSTSSEDTQYF	TGTGCCAGCAGCACCTCGAGCGAAGATACGCAGTATTTT
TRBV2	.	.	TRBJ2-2	CASSEWGVDTGELFF	TGTGCCAGCAGTGAATGGGGGGTGGACACCGGGGAGCTGTTTTTT
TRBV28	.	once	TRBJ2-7	CASTQGGDTPYEQYF	TGTGCCAGCACTCAAGGGGGGGACACCCCCTACGAGCAGTACTTC
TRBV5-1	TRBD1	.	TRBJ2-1	CASSGGQATGRGYNEQFF	TGCGCCAGCAGCGGGGGACAGGCCACGGGAAGGGGCTACAATGAGCAGTTCTTC
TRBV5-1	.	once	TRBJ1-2	CASSLERNYGYTF	TGCGCCAGCAGCTTGGAAAGGAACTATGGCTACACCTTC
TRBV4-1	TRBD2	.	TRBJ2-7	CASSQTTSGRSSYEQYF	TGCGCCAGCAGCCAAACCACTAGCGGGAGAAGCTCCTACGAGCAGTACTTC
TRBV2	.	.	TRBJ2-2	CASSVGQGGTGELFF	TGTGCCAGCAGTGTGGGGCAGGGTGGAACCGGGGAGCTGTTTTTT
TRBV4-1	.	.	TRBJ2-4	CASSQDRTVTYQYF	TGCGCCAGCAGCCAAGACAGGACCGTCACCTATCAGTACTTC
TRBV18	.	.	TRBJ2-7	CASSPPSVFYEQYF	TGTGCCAGCTCACCACCGTCCGTTTTCTACGAGCAGTACTTC
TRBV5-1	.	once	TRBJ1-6	CASSPGQGGRSGAPLHF	TGCGCCAGCAGCCCAGGCCAAGGGGGACGATCTGGGGCACCCCTCCACTTT
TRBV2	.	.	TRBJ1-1	CASSEVENTEAFF	TGTGCCAGCAGTGAAGTGGAGAACACTGAAGCTTTCTTT
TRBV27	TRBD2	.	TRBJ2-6	CASSPHLRSAGGPSGANVLTF	TGTGCCAGCAGTCCCCACCTTCGCTCTGCGGGGGGCCCCTCTGGGGCCAACGTCCTGACTTTC
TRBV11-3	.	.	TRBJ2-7	CASSLIGGVEQYF	TGTGCCAGCAGCTTAATAGGGGGGGTCGAGCAGTACTTC
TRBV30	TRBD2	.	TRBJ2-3	CAWSPGGGGTDTQYF	TGTGCCTGGAGCCCCGGGGGGGGAGGGACAGATACGCAGTATTTT
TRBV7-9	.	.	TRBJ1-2	CASSATGRKAGYTF	TGTGCCAGCAGCGCCACAGGGAGAAAGGCTGGCTACACCTTC
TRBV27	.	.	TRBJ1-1	CASSRRDGEAFF	TGTGCCAGCAGCCGGAGGGACGGGGAAGCTTTCTTT
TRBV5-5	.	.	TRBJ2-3	CASSPVGVPQYF	TGTGCCAGCAGCCCGGTGGGGGTTCCGCAGTATTTT
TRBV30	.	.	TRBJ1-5	CAWSVQGGLSNQPQHF	TGTGCCTGGAGTGTACAAGGGGGACTAAGCAATCAGCCCCAGCATTTT
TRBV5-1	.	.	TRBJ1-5	CASSLGGTGQPQHF	TGCGCCAGCAGCTTGGGCGGGACCGGGCAGCCCCAGCATTTT
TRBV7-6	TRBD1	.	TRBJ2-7	CASSLRRTGTYEQYF	TGTGCCAGCAGCTTGAGGCGGACAGGGACCTACGAGCAGTACTTC
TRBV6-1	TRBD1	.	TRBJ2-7	CATGQTYEQYF	TGTGCCACGGGACAGACCTACGAGCAGTACTTC
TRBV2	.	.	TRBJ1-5	CASKLKTLDQPQHF	TGTGCCAGCAAGTTGAAGACACTTGATCAGCCCCAGCATTTT
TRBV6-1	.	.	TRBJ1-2	CASNKRGNNYGYTF	TGTGCCAGCAACAAACGGGGAAATAACTATGGCTACACCTTC
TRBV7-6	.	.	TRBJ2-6	CASSPGPGANVLTF	TGTGCCAGCAGCCCCGGGCCTGGGGCCAACGTCCTGACTTTC
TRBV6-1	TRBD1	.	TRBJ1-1	CASSSIQGLAAEAFF	TGTGCCAGCAGTTCGATACAGGGGCTTGCGGCTGAAGCTTTCTTT
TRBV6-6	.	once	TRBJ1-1	CASSYRGASGTEAFF	TGTGCCAGCAGTTACAGGGGGGCTTCTGGCACTGAAGCTTTCTTT
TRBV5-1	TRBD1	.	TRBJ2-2	CASSAQGADGELFF	TGCGCCAGCAGCGCACAGGGGGCAGACGGGGAGCTGTTTTTT
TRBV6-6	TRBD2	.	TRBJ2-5	CASRRSGQETQYF	TGTGCCAGCAGGCGTAGCGGGCAAGAGACCCAGTACTTC
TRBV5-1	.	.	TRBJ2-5	CASSYSPQETQYF	TGCGCCAGCAGCTATTCCCCCCAGGAGACCCAGTACTTC
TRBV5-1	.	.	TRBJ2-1	CASSLAGARYNEQFF	TGCGCCAGCAGCTTGGCCGGGGCACGATACAATGAGCAGTTCTTC
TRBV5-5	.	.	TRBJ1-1	CASSTVGDTEAFF	TGTGCCAGCAGCACTGTCGGGGACACTGAAGCTTTCTTT
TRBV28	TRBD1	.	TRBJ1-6	CANSPGQGGSPLHF	TGTGCCAACTCGCCGGGACAGGGAGGTTCACCCCTCCACTTT